Reported below is one TCR beta chain. This sample is part of a study of blood T cell repertoires in COVID-19. The wider study: Sample material is recorded as cDNA or gDNA derived from T cells, B-cell-depleted T cells, or PBMCs.

Authors' processing steps: Researchers report that nucleated cell counts were estimated from reference gene primer amplification. TCRdb's copy holds only in-frame clones and misses some; the assay was immunoSEQ multiplex PCR. For V, J and clone size, that table is used; D and trimming come from the DNA. Seen here are about 220,000 clones, about 83% observed once, and the top ten hold 4.5% to 5%. The cohort comprised adults aged about 18 to 100 years residing in 20 to 30 US areas. Sequencing was done on a sample of PBMCs or T cells enriched from blood (not recorded which). This receptor was taken from a woman between 45 and 65 years old who had been exposed to COVID-19.

This CDR3 reads CARSLASDGYTF. The CDR3 DNA reads TGTGCCAGAAGCTTGGCGTCGGATGGCTACACCTTC. This sequence joins TRBV5-3 and TRBJ1-2; D unclear. TRBV5-3 is filed as an ORF, its function uncertain. The CDR3 sequence is 12 residues long. With 0 bases removed from V and 6 bases from J, the gap between germline ends came to 6 bases.